This T cell receptor beta chain was retrieved from a study of shared clonotypes between healthy human individuals. Sorted-subset replicate PCRs used 150 to 200 ng DNA, 30,000 or so T cell genomes. Authors' data handling: From ImmunoSEQ came sequences covering only the junction and carrying no quality scores, so filtering differed. The table came from immunoSEQ multiplex PCR; TCRdb's copy has only in-frame clones and leaves some out. That table is the source of V, J and clone size, and D and trimming were worked out from the DNA. Here the sample spans 1,500,000 or so clones, approximately 98.5% being singletons. Within Nashville, Tennessee resided all donors, each a Caucasian adult. CD45RA+ naive and CD45RA-negative memory subsets were separated from CD4+ cells. Germline loops: CDR1 SGHNT, CDR2 YYREEE (reference sequence). The CDR3 is 14 amino acids. Trimming cost V 0 bases and J 2 bases, with 9 bases left between them.

V gene TRBV5-4 combines with J gene TRBJ2-7; the D is unclear. This receptor was obtained from a man aged 30-40 years in good health. Specimen: naive CD4+ T cells sorted from blood. Subset described: CD45RA+ positively selected. The CDR3 sequence is CASSLGHRTYEQYF. CDR3 in DNA: TGTGCCAGCAGCTTGGGACATCGGACCTACGAGCAGTACTTC.